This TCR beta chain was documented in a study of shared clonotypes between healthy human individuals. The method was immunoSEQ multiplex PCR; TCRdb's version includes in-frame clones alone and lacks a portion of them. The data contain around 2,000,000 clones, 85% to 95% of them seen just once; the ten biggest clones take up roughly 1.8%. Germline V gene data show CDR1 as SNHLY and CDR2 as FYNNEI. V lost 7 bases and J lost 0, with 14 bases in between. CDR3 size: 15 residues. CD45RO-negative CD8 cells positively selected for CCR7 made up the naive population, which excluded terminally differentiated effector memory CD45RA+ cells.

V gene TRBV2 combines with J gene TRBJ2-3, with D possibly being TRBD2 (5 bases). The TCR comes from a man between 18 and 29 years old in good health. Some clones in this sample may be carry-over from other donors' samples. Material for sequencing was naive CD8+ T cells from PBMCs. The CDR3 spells CASTPSGTSTDTQYF. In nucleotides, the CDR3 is TGTGCCAGCACGCCCAGCGGAACTAGCACAGATACGCAGTATTTT.